This passage covers 21 T cell receptor beta chains from one sample sequenced in a study of CD8 T cells in ankylosing spondylitis. In TCRdb, the 5' RACE reads were re-called with MiXCR into one record per CDR3 protein. The sample yields approximately 550,000 distinct CDR3 sequences, roughly 13% seen once. No antigen has been identified for these receptors. Study-level points and caveats: Several highly homologous variants made up a TCR beta motif that seemed to typify ankylosing spondylitis blood.

Input material: blood, either unsorted or a sorted T cell fraction (not recorded which). The source is a male donor with ankylosing spondylitis.

This clonotype was counted only a few times. The chain carries TRBV6-2 or TRBV6-3 and TRBJ1-2; TRBD1 might be the D (5 bases). V was clipped by 6 bases and J by 3 bases, with 17 bases between them. The germline V gene has CDR1 MNHEY and CDR2 SVGEGT. The CDR3 is 15 residues long. CDR3 DNA: TGTGCCAGCAGCCCTGTCTGGGGCAGAGACTATGGCTACACCTTC. It is translated as CASSPVWGRDYGYTF.

V gene TRBV18 combines with J gene TRBJ2-1; D is perhaps TRBD1 (5 bases). The CDR3 contains 13 residues. The ends were cut back, 1 base at V and 7 bases at J, with 8 bases in the middle. CDR1 KGHSH and CDR2 LQKENI come from the germline V gene. CDR3 region: CASSPLQGNEQFF. In nucleotides, the CDR3 is TGTGCCAGCTCACCACTCCAGGGTAATGAGCAGTTCTTC.

The CDR3 DNA is TGCGCCAGCAGCACCGGCTACCAAGAGACCCAGTACTTC. It codes for CASSTGYQETQYF. The chain recombines TRBV5-1 with TRBJ2-5, with D unresolved. In germline, CDR1 is SGHRS, CDR2 YFSETQ. Trimming stripped 4 bases from V and 0 bases from J, with 7 bases between. The CDR3 length is 13 residues. The entire variable domain, with the rest obtained from reference TRBV5-1 and TRBJ2-5, is as follows: KAGVTQTPRYLIKTRGQQVTLSCSPISGHRSVSWYQQTPGQGLQFLFEYFSETQRNKGNFPGRFSGRQFSNSRSEMNVSTLELGDSALYLCASSTGYQETQYFGPGTRLLVL.

This clonotype was observed many times. The chain employs TRBV29-1 and TRBJ2-3, with no clear D. V lost 4 bases to trimming and J lost 2 bases, with 10 bases between them. Germline CDR1 reads SQVTM; CDR2 reads ANQGSEA. This CDR3 is 13 amino acids long. CDR3 in DNA: TGCAGCGTTGGATTTTACACCACAGATACGCAGTATTTT. Amino acids: CSVGFYTTDTQYF.

In this sample, this clonotype turned up many times. The chain links TRBV12-3 or TRBV12-4 to TRBJ2-3; D is unresolved. Deletions cut 6 bases from V and 1 base from J, with 8 bases between. This CDR3 region has 13 residues. The CDR3 region has the DNA TGTGCCAGCAGATGGGTCGGCACAGATACGCAGTATTTT. Translation: CASRWVGTDTQYF.

This clonotype was detected ten times or more. This chain connects TRBV29-1 to TRBJ2-7, with 9 nucleotides matching TRBD1. Trimming cost V 5 bases and J 4 bases; bases outside gene matches: 6. This CDR3 has 13 amino acids. CDR1 is SQVTM, CDR2 ANQGSEA, per germline. Here the CDR3 reads CSVPGQGSYEQYF. DNA of the CDR3: TGCAGCGTTCCGGGACAGGGAAGTTACGAGCAGTACTTC.

This chain connects TRBV12-3 or TRBV12-4 to TRBJ2-7; 7 bases fit TRBD1. The CDR3 contains 17 residues. With 6 bases clipped from V and 1 base from J, the junction kept 15 bases outside the gene matches. CDR3 residues: CASRPPRQGKYSYEQYV. For the CDR3, the DNA is TGTGCCAGCAGACCCCCCCGACAGGGTAAATATTCCTACGAGCAGTACGTC.

CDR3: CSAGTGSYGYTF. The CDR3 DNA is TGCAGTGCTGGGACAGGGAGCTATGGCTACACCTTC. This chain connects TRBV20-1 to TRBJ1-2; 9 nucleotides match TRBD1. The trim removed 5 bases at V and 4 bases at J, leaving 2 bases unmatched. The CDR3 has 12 residues. Germline V gene data show CDR1 as DFQATT and CDR2 as SNEGSKA (reference sequence).

This clonotype was recorded a few times. This chain connects TRBV24-1 to TRBJ2-2; 11 bases agree with TRBD2. Germline V lookup: CDR1 KGHDR, CDR2 SFDVKD. The CDR3 consists of 20 residues. J was trimmed by 2 bases and V by 6 bases; bases with no gene match: 16. The CDR3 reads CATSQVPGTSGDPNTGELFF. In DNA, the CDR3 is TGTGCCACCAGTCAAGTCCCCGGGACTAGCGGAGATCCTAACACCGGGGAGCTGTTTTTT.

The chain employs TRBV5-1 and TRBJ1-1; no reliable D call. V dropped 1 base and J dropped 4 bases, with 14 bases sitting between them. CDR3 length: 15 amino acids. CDR1 and CDR2 from the germline V gene are SGHRS and YFSETQ. The CDR3 here is CASSLMASGSTEAFF. The CDR3 DNA sequence: TGCGCCAGCAGCTTGATGGCCTCCGGGAGCACTGAAGCTTTCTTT.

This clonotype was seen only a few times. The junction departs from the called germline gene at one end, perhaps through a read error. V usage is TRBV10-3 and J usage is TRBJ1-2; 10 bases agree with TRBD1. Germline V gene data show CDR1 as ENHRY and CDR2 as SYGVKD. The CDR3 sequence is 14 residues long. The CDR3, as DNA: TGCGCCATCAACCTAGGACAGGGGGACTATGGCTACACCTTC. Translation: CAINLGQGDYGYTF.

The DNA of the CDR3 is TGTGCCTGGACTCGAAGCGGGAGCAGTGAGCAGTTCTTC. Its translation is CAWTRSGSSEQFF. The rearrangement uses TRBV30 and TRBJ2-1; TRBD2 aligns across 8 bases. Germline V gives CDR1 GTSNPN, CDR2 SVGIG (reference sequence). The CDR3 contains 13 residues. Trimming cost V 4 bases and J 9 bases; bases outside gene matches: 8.

The rearrangement joins TRBV25-1 to TRBJ1-5; D uncertain. Per germline, CDR1 MGHDK and CDR2 SYGVNS. The CDR3 contains 12 residues. Between the trimmed V and J ends, which lost 3 bases and 5 bases, there was a span of 5 bases. The CDR3 loop reads CASSDMDQPQHF. The CDR3 DNA reads as TGTGCCAGCAGTGATATGGATCAGCCCCAGCATTTT. The full variable domain, its missing parts supplied by reference TRBV25-1 and TRBJ1-5, is EADIYQTPRYLVIGTGKKITLECSQTMGHDKMYWYQQDPGMELHLIHYSYGVNSTEKGDLSSESTVSRIRTEHFPLTLESARPSHTSQYLCASSDMDQPQHFGDGTRLSIL.

V is TRBV7-9 and J is TRBJ2-3, with 7 bases aligning to TRBD1. This CDR3 is built from 14 residues. Germline V gene lookup returns CDR1 SEHNR and CDR2 FQNEAQ (reference sequence). V shed 2 bases and J 7 bases; nucleotides not matched to a gene: 6. The CDR3 reads CASSLPNRGNTQYF. The CDR3 nucleotides are TGTGCCAGCAGCTTACCCAACAGGGGAAATACGCAGTATTTT.

This rearrangement joins TRBV18 to TRBJ2-7; D possibly corresponds to TRBD2 (5 bases). CDR1 and CDR2 from the germline V gene are KGHSH and LQKENI. This CDR3 region has 14 residues. The V end lost 1 base, the J end lost 1 base, and 8 bases lay between the germline ends. The CDR3, as DNA: TGTGCCAGCTCACCACAAACTAGTTCCTACGAGCAGTACTTC. It encodes CASSPQTSSYEQYF.

This rearrangement joins TRBV12-5 to TRBJ2-1; 8 bases match TRBD1. CDR3 length: 17 amino acids. V lost 0 bases, J lost 5 bases, and 9 bases stayed unmatched. The germline V gene has CDR1 LGHNT and CDR2 FRNRAP. CDR3 coding DNA: TGTGCTAGTGGTTTGGTACGACTGGGACAGGAAAACAATGAGCAGTTCTTC. The encoded protein is CASGLVRLGQENNEQFF.

This clonotype has ten or more counts. The chain uses TRBV7-2 and TRBJ2-3; TRBD1 agrees at 8 bases. Germline V gene lookup returns CDR1 SGHTA and CDR2 FQGNSA. The J segment lost 2 bases and the V segment lost 7 bases, leaving 8 bases of the junction unmatched. The CDR3 runs 15 residues. The CDR3 protein is CASTEPGGVTDTQYF. CDR3 sequence (DNA): TGTGCCAGCACCGAACCAGGGGGCGTCACAGATACGCAGTATTTT.

For this clonotype: A junction boundary mismatches the germline segment, possibly from a read error. V usage is TRBV12-3 or TRBV12-4 and J usage is TRBJ2-1; D possibly corresponds to TRBD1 (10 bases). CDR3 length equals 14 residues. The CDR3: CASSYAGGTGVRLF. The DNA for the CDR3 is TGTGCCAGCAGCTACGCGGGGGGGACAGGGGTCCGGCTCTTC.

This clonotype was counted a few times. This chain connects TRBV5-8 to TRBJ2-1; TRBD2 is a possible D gene (6 bases). The CDR3 totals 12 residues. The germline gives CDR1 SGHTS, CDR2 YDEGEE. V was cut by 0 bases and J by 11 bases, with 9 bases left in between. CDR3: CASSLGAGKQFF. In DNA form, the CDR3 reads TGTGCCAGCAGCTTGGGGGCGGGAAAGCAGTTCTTC.

This rearrangement joins TRBV5-1 to TRBJ2-5; D unresolved. Looked up from germline, CDR1 is SGHRS and CDR2 is YFSETQ. The CDR3 consists of 11 residues. V was clipped by 8 bases and J by 3 bases, with 8 bases between them. The CDR3 DNA is TGCGCCAGGGCGCCCAAAGAGACCCAGTACTTC. Its translation is CARAPKETQYF.

In this sample, this clonotype turned up many times. This chain links TRBV14 with TRBJ2-1; D is uncertain. The CDR3 contains 14 residues. Germline assignment: CDR1 SGHDN and CDR2 FVKESK. V was clipped by 1 base and J by 2 bases, with 6 bases between them. CDR3 bases: TGTGCCAGCAGCCAAGCGAGTACCTACAATGAGCAGTTCTTC. Its protein is CASSQASTYNEQFF.